This entry features one T cell receptor (beta chain) sequence. This clonotype has a count of ten or more. Its binding antigen is unknown. No quality values exist for individual bases; no much larger clone is one base distant. CDR1 SQVTM and CDR2 ANQGSEA were looked up in the germline V gene. The CDR3 numbers 11 residues from cysteine through phenylalanine. Just the 33-base CDR3 DNA is kept, in frame starting at base 1. The trim is 4 bases for V and 5 bases for J, with a gap of 6 bases between the germline ends. The library was obtained by multiplex PCR. Sequencing was performed on an Illumina HiSeq 4000. CDR3 regions were amplified by Arm-PCR with iRepertoire HTBI primers to construct TCR beta libraries. Before sequencing, the PCR products underwent gel purification. Regarding the original processing steps: Across samples, around 62 TRBV and 13 to 15 TRBJ segments were identified and used for gene usage analysis of CDR3 amino acid clonotypes. COPE and FqMerger were used to merge filtered high-quality paired reads into contigs. BLAST was used to align contigs to the IMGT TRBV, TRBD and TRBJ reference genes, and CDR3 was defined following IMGT. Any clonotype with a frequency above 0.1% was classified as a highly expanded clone. Shannon entropy was used to measure repertoire diversity, and the Gini coefficient was used to measure V-J evenness. Public clonotypes were defined as clonotypes shared by more than one individual. TCRdb ran its own pipeline on the public reads, namely fastp trimming at Q25 and MiXCR clone calling, and kept in-frame beta chains. Rows are unified per CDR3 protein, each entry keeping the most common DNA and genes. The V and J calls were determined by TCRdb, not by the authors. The sample includes roughly 220,000 distinct CDR3 sequences, with about 16% observed a single time. The ten biggest clones cover around 20% of the sample.

The sample belongs to a study of regulatory T cells in long-lasting Graves disease listed by TCRdb under 2021. Regarding the study in general: Patients with newly diagnosed Graves' disease had been on antithyroid drugs for under 3 months. A total of some 33 samples were covered by TCR sequencing, comprising some 13 persistent and approximately 20 newly diagnosed Graves' disease patients. Patients with persistent Graves' disease were compared with patients with newly diagnosed Graves' disease using TCR sequencing and RNA sequencing of peripheral blood. The study was registered as a clinical trial and conducted in China. Results the study describes overall, beyond this receptor: The small sample size was acknowledged by the authors as a limitation that may reduce accuracy. Sequencing and analysis were restricted to the TCR beta chain. Only peripheral blood was studied, because thyroid tissue, the primary lesion, was inaccessible. Compared with newly diagnosed patients, persistent Graves' disease patients had lower TCR Shannon entropy and fewer highly expanded clones, which suggests clonal expansion. More public clonotypes were shared among persistent patients (fewer than 3,000) than among newly diagnosed patients (over 900). Persistent disease showed preferential use of TRBV28, TRBJ1-2 and TRBJ2-5, whereas newly diagnosed disease favored TRBV20-1 and TRBJ2-1.

Read against the paper, the sample's time point label means: newly diagnosed GD, antithyroid drugs for less than 3 months. For both TCR sequencing and RNA sequencing, RNA was extracted from PBMCs in TRIzol. The diagnosis of Graves' disease was made according to American Thyroid Association guidelines. Recruitment of patients was carried out at an endocrinology department in Xi'an, China. From each patient, about 9 milliliters of peripheral blood was collected into an EDTA anticoagulant tube. Ficoll Paque Plus density gradient separation was used to isolate PBMCs, and no further T cell sorting was done. An Agilent 2100 Bioanalyzer and agarose gel were used to check RNA quality, while a NanoDrop 2000 measured RNA concentration.

This chain is built from TRBV29-1 and TRBJ2-4; the D gene is unclear. Sample: peripheral blood mononuclear cells (PBMCs), taken at new diagnosis, from a patient treated with antithyroid drugs. The receptor's source is a female donor with Graves disease. The sequence in DNA is TGCAGCGTTGCACAGCAAAACATTCAGTACTTC. The translation is CSVAQQNIQYF.